The next 2 T cell receptor beta chains were all read from a single sample in a study of cytomegalovirus exposure and HLA in healthy donors. The repertoire was sequenced with immunoSEQ multiplex PCR; TCRdb's copy has only in-frame clones and lacks some. The table records approximately 300,000 clones, roughly 90% of them present only once. Sequencing used PBMCs. The receptors come from a woman aged 18-30 years in good health and CMV-seronegative.

J is TRBJ2-7 and V is TRBV7-2, with D perhaps TRBD1 (5 bases). This CDR3 spans 15 amino acids. V lost 5 bases to trimming and J lost 2 bases, with 16 bases between them. Germline V CDR1 and CDR2: SGHTA, FQGNSA. The CDR3 here is CASSTGLGLAYEQYF. The CDR3 DNA reads as TGTGCCAGCAGCACCGGTCTGGGGCTGGCCTACGAGCAGTACTTC.

This chain links TRBV14 with TRBJ2-3; 11 nucleotides align to TRBD2. CDR3 length: 16 residues. CDR1 SGHDN and CDR2 FVKESK come from the germline V gene. J was trimmed by 7 bases and V by 0 bases; bases with no gene match: 6. For the CDR3, the DNA is TGTGCCAGCAGCCAAGATCTAACTAGCGGGAGAAATACGCAGTATTTT. This codes for CASSQDLTSGRNTQYF.